This TCR beta chain emerged from a study of control samples from healthy donors and cancer patients. The CDR3 length is 12 residues. Trimming stripped 2 bases from V and 4 bases from J, with 5 bases between. The germline V gene has CDR1 KGHSH and CDR2 LQKENI. Measured with immunoSEQ multiplex PCR; TCRdb has only the in-frame clones, and not every one. The sample lists about 100,000 clones, 75% to 90% occurring once. The sequence derives from a man younger than 40 in good health. J is TRBJ1-1 and V is TRBV18; possibly TRBD1 for D (5 bases). Sequences were obtained from blood. The CDR3 DNA is TGTGCCAGCTCACCAGGGGCCACTGAAGCTTTCTTT. It translates to CASSPGATEAFF.